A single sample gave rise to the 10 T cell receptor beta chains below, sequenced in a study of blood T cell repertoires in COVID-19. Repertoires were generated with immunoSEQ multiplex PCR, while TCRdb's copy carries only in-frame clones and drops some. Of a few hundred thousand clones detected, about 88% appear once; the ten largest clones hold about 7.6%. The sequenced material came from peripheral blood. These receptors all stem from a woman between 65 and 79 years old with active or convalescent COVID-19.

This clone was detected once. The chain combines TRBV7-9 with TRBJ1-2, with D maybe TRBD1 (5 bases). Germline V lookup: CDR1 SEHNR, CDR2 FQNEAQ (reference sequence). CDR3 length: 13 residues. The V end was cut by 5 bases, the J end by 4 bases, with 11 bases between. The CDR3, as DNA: TGTGCCAGCAGCCCGACAGAATTCTATGGCTACACCTTC. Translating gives CASSPTEFYGYTF.

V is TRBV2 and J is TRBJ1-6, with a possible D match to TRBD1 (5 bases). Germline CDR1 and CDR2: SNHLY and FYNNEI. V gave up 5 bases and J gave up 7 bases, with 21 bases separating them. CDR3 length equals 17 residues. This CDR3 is CASSYSSQGPGNSPLHF. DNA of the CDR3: TGTGCCAGCAGTTATTCCAGTCAGGGCCCAGGGAATTCACCCCTCCACTTT.

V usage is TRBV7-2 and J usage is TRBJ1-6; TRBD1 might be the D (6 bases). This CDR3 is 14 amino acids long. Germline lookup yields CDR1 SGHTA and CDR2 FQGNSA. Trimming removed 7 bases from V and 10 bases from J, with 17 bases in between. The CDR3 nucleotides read TGTGCCAGCACTTTAGCGGGGGGGCGGTCACCCCTCCACTTT. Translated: CASTLAGGRSPLHF.

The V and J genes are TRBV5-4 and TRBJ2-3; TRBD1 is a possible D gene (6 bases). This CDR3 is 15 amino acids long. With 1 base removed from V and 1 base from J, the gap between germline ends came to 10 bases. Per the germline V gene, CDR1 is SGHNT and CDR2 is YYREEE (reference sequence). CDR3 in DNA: TGTGCCAGCAGCTTGCGAGGGGGTCGCACAGATACGCAGTATTTT. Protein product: CASSLRGGRTDTQYF.

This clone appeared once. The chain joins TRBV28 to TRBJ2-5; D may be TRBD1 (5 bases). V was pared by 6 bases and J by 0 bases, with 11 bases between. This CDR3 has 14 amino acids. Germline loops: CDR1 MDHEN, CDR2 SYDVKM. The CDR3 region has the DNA TGTGCCAGCAGCCTAGGGGCTAACCAAGAGACCCAGTACTTC. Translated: CASSLGANQETQYF.

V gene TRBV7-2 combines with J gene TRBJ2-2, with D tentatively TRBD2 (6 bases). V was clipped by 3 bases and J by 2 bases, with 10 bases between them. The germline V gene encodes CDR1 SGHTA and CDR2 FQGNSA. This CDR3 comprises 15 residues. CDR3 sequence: CASSFQGGNTGELFF. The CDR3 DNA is TGTGCCAGCAGCTTTCAGGGAGGAAACACCGGGGAGCTGTTTTTT.

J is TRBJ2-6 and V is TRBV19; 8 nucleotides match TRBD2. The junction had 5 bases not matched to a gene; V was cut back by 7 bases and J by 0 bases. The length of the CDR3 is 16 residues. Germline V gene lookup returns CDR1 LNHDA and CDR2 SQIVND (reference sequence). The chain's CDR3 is CASKVGGASGANVLTF. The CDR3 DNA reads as TGTGCCAGTAAAGTCGGGGGGGCCTCTGGGGCCAACGTCCTGACTTTC.

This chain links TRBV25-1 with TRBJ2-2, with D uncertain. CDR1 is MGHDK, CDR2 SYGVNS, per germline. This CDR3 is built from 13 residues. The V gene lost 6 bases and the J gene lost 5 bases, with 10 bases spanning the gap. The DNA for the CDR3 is TGTGCCAGCAGGGGTTTACAGACCGGGGAGCTGTTTTTT. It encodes CASRGLQTGELFF.

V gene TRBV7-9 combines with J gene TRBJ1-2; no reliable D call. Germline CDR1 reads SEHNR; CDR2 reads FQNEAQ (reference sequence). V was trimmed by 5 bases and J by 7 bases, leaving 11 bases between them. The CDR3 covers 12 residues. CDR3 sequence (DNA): TGTGCCAGCAGCCTCCTCAGAGGTGGCTACACCTTC. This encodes CASSLLRGGYTF.

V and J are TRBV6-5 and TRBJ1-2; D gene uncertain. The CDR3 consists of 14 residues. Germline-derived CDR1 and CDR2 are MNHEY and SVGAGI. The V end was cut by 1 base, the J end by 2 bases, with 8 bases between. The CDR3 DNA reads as TGTGCCAGCAGTTACTTGTCAGGCAACTATGGCTACACCTTC. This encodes CASSYLSGNYGYTF.